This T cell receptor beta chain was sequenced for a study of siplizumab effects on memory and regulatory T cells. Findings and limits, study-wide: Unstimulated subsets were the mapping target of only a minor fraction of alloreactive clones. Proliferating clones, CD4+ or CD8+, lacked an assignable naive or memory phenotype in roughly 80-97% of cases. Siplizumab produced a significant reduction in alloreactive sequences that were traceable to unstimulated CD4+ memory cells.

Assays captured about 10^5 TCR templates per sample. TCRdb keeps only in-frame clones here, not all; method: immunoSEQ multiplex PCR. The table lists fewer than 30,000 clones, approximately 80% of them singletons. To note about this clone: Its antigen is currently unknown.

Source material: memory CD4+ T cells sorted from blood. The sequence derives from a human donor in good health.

The CDR3 sequence: CASSLDRGIEAFF. In nucleotides, the CDR3 is TGCGCCAGCAGCTTAGACAGGGGCATTGAAGCTTTCTTT. The chain carries TRBV5-1 and TRBJ1-1, with TRBD1 matching over 8 bases. V was pared by 2 bases and J by 7 bases, with 4 bases of the junction left unmatched. This CDR3 has 13 amino acids. The germline V gene has CDR1 SGHRS and CDR2 YFSETQ.